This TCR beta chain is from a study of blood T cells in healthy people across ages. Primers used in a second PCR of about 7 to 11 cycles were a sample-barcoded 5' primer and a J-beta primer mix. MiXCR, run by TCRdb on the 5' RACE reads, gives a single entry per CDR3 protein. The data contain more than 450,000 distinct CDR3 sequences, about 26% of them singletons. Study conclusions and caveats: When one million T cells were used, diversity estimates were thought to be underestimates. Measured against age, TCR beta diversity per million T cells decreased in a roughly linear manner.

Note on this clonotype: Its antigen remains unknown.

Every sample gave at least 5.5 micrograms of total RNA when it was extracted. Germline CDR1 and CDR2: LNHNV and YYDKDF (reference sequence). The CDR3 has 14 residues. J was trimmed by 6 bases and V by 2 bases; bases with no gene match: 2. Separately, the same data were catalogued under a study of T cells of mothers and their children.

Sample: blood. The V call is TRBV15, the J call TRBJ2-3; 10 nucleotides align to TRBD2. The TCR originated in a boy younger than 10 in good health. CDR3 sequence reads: CATSRLAGADTQYF. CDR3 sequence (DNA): TGTGCCACCAGCAGACTAGCGGGAGCCGATACGCAGTATTTT.